The source of this T cell receptor (delta chain) is a study of gamma-delta chains in newborns, infants, children. Study as a whole: Microbial exposure reportedly drives polyclonal innate γδ T cell expansion after birth.

Concerning this clone itself: A much bigger clone sits one base away, suggesting this may be a read error.

CDR3 length: 19 amino acids. Germline CDR1 reads GEAIGNYY; CDR2 reads EKD. TCRdb re-called clones from the reads via CATT. Among some 4,000 delta-chain clones, 2.5% to 3.5% were seen once, and the ten largest hold about 12%. The sample taken for sequencing was blood. The sequence was collected from a child who was a newborn, infant or young child, either healthy, febrile or measles-vaccinated (not recorded which). V gene TRDV2 combines with J gene TRDJ3, with 9 bases matching TRDD3. The CDR3 bases are TGTGCCTGTGACACTCAGTACTGGGGGAGCTCCGGGGACACCCGACAGATGTTTTTC. Its translation: CACDTQYWGSSGDTRQMFF.